This T cell receptor (beta chain) was found in a study of T cell repertoires in cytomegalovirus infection. The overall study: Indications came from public TCR beta signatures; they pointed to CMV infection and to a matching HLA type.

TCRdb used MiXCR to reprocess the reads, holding one entry per CDR3 protein. The profile shows fewer than 900,000 distinct CDR3 sequences, roughly 29% of them singletons. J gave up 7 bases and V 2 bases, and 14 bases lay outside the gene matches. Per the germline V gene, CDR1 is SGHVS and CDR2 is FNYEAQ. The CDR3 covers 18 residues. Notes on this clonotype: Its antigen is unidentified.

The source is a human donor in good health (CMV status not recorded). Some clones in this sample may be carry-over from other donors' samples. Sequencing was performed on cultured CD8+ T cells from PBMCs, taken from culture after CMV antigen stimulation. V gene TRBV7-6 combines with J gene TRBJ1-6; 7 bases line up with TRBD1. The CDR3 loop is CASSLYPRSGTENSPLHF. The CDR3 nucleotides are TGTGCCAGCAGCTTATACCCTAGGTCAGGGACAGAAAATTCACCCCTCCACTTT. Full variable domain (remainder filled in from reference TRBV7-6 and TRBJ1-6): GAGVSQSPRYKVTKRGQDVALRCDPISGHVSLYWYRQALGQGPEFLTYFNYEAQQDKSGLPNDRFSAERPEGSISTLTIQRTEQRDSAMYRCASSLYPRSGTENSPLHFGNGTRLTVT.